Detailed here is one TCR beta chain. Study processing details: Reference gene primer amplification gave estimated nucleated cell counts. Sequenced by immunoSEQ multiplex PCR; TCRdb stores in-frame clones only, minus some. D and trimming were read from the DNA, whereas the V and J calls and clone size are those reported in that table. The data hold about 200,000 clones, with 86% observed a single time. The entry originates in a study of blood T cell repertoires in COVID-19. Across the whole study: Acute and convalescent COVID-19 specimens originated in the United States, Italy and Spain.

The CDR3 runs 18 residues. Per the germline V gene, CDR1 is ENHRY and CDR2 is SYGVKD. V shed 1 base, J shed 7 bases, and the junction held 16 bases outside the gene matches. The genes are TRBV10-3 and TRBJ2-7, with 10 bases matching TRBD2. Sequenced material: PBMCs or T cells enriched from blood (not recorded which). The receptor was derived from a man in his forties with acute COVID-19. In nucleotides, the CDR3 is TGTGCCATCAGTGAGTTGTTTGCGGCTAGCGGGAGTGTGGGAGAGCAGTACTTC. Translation: CAISELFAASGSVGEQYF.